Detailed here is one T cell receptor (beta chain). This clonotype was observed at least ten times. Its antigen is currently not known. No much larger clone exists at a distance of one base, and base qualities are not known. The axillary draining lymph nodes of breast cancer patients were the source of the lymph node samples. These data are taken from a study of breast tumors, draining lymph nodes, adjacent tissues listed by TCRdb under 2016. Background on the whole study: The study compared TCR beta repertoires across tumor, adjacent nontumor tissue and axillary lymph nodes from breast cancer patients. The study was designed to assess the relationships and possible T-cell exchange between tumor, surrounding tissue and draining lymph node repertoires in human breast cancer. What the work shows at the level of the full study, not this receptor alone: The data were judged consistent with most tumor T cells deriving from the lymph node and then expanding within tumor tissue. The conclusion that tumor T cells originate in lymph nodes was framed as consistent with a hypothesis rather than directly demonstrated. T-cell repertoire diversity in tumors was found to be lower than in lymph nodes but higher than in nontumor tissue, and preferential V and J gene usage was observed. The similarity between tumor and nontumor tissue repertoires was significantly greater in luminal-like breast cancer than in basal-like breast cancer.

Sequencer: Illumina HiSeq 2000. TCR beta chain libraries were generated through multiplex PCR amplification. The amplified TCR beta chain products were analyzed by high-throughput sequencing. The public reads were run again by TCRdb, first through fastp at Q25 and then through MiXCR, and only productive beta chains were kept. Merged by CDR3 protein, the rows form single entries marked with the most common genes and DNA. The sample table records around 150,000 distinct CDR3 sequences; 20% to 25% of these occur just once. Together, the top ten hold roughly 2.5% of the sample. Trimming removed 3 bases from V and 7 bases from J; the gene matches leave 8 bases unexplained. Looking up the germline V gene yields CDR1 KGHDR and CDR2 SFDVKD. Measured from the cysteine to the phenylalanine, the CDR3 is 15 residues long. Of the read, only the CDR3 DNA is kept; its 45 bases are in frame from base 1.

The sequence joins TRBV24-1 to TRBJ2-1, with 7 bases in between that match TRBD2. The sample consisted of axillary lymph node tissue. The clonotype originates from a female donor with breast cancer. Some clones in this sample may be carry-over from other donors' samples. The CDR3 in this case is CATSDPTRGSNEQFF. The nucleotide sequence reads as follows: TGTGCCACCAGTGATCCTACTCGCGGGAGTAATGAGCAGTTCTTC.